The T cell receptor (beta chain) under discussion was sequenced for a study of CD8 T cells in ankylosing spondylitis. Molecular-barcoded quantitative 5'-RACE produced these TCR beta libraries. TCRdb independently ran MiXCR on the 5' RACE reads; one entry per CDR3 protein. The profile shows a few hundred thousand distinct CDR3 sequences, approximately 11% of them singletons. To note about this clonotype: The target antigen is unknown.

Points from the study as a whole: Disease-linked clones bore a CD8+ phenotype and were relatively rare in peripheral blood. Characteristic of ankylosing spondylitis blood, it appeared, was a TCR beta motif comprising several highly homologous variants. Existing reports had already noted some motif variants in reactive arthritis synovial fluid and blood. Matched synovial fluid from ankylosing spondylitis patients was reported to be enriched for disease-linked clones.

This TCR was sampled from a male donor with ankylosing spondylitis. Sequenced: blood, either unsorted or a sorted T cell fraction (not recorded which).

The CDR3 region is CSANPGRGYSGKLFF. As DNA, the CDR3 is TGCAGTGCTAATCCGGGCAGGGGATACTCGGGAAAACTGTTTTTT. The chain carries TRBV20-1 and TRBJ1-4, with D maybe TRBD1 (6 bases). Germline V lookup: CDR1 DFQATT, CDR2 SNEGSKA (reference sequence). V was trimmed by 4 bases and J by 10 bases, leaving 22 bases between them. The CDR3 totals 15 residues.